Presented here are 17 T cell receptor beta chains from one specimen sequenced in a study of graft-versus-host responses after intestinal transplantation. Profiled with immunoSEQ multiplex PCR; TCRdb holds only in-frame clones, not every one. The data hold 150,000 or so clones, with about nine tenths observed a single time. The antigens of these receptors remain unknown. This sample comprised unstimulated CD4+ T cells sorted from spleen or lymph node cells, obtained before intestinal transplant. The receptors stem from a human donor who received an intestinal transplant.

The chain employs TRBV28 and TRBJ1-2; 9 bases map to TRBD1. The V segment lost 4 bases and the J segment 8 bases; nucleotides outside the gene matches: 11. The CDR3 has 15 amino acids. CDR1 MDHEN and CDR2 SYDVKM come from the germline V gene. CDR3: CASSYSGRGTGGYTF. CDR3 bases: TGTGCCAGCAGTTATAGTGGCCGGGGGACAGGGGGCTACACCTTC.

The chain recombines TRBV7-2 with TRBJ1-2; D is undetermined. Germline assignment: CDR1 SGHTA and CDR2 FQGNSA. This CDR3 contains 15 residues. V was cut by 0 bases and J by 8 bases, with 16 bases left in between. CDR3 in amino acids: CASSLAVMVTEGYTF. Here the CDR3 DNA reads TGTGCCAGCAGCTTAGCGGTGATGGTCACCGAAGGCTACACCTTC.

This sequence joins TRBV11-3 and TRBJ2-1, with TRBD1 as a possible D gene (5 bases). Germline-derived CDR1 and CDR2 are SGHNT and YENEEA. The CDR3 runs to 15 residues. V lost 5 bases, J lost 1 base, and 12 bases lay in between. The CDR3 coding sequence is TGTGCCAGCAGCCCAGGAGCAGGGTCCTACAATGAGCAGTTCTTC. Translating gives CASSPGAGSYNEQFF.

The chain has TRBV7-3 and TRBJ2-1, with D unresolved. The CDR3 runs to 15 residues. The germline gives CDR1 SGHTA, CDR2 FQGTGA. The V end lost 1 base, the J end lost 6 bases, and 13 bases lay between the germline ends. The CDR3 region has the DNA TGTGCCAGCAGCTTAAGCGGTCTTAGGGCCAATGAGCAGTTCTTC. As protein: CASSLSGLRANEQFF.

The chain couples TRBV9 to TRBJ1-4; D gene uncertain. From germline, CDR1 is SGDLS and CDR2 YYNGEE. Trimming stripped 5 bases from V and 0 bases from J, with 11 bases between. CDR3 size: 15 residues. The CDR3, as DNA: TGTGCCAGCAGACGGGATCTTGCAACTAATGAAAAACTGTTTTTT. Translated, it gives CASRRDLATNEKLFF.

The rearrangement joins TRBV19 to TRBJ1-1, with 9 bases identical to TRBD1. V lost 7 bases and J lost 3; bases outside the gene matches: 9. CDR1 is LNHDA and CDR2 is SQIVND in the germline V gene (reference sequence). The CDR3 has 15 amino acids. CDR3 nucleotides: TGTGCCAGTATCTGGGGACAGGGTTTGGACACTGAAGCTTTCTTT. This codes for CASIWGQGLDTEAFF.

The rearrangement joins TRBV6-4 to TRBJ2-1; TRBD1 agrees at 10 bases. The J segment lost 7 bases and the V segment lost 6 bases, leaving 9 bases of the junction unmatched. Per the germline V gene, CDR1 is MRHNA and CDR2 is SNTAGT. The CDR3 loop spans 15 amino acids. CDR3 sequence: CASSRQGAKVNEQFF. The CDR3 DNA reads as TGTGCCAGCAGCCGACAGGGGGCGAAAGTGAATGAGCAGTTCTTC.

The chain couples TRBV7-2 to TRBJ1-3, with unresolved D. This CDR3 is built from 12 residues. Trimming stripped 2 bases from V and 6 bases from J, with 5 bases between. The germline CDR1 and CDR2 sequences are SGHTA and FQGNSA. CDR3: CASSLIENTIYF. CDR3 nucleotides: TGTGCCAGCAGCTTAATTGAAAACACCATATATTTT.

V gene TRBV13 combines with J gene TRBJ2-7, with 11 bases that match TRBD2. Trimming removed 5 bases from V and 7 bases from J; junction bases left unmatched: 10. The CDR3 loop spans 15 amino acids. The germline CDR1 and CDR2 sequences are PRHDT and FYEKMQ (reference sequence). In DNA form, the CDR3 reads TGTGCCAGCAGCCCTCGGGCTAGCGGGAGGCCTGAGCAGTACTTC. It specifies CASSPRASGRPEQYF.

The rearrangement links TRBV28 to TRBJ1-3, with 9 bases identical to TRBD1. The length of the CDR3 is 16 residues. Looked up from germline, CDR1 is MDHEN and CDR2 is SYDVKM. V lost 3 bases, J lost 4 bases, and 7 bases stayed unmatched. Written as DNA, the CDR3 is TGTGCCAGCAGTTTGTCTACAGGGGGCGCCGGAAACACCATATATTTT. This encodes CASSLSTGGAGNTIYF.

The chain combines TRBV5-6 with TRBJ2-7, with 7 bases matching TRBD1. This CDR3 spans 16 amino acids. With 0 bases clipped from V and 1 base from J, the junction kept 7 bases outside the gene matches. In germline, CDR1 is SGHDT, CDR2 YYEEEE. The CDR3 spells CASSLEMWDSSYEQYF. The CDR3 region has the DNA TGTGCCAGCAGCTTGGAGATGTGGGACAGTTCCTACGAGCAGTACTTC.

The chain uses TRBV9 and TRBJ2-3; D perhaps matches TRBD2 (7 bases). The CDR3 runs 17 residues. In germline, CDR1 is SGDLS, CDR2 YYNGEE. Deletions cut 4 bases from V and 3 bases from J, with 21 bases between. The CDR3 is CASSTTRGGWGTDTQYF. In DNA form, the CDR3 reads TGTGCCAGCAGCACGACGAGGGGGGGCTGGGGAACAGATACGCAGTATTTT. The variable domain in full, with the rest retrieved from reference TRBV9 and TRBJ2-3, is DSGVTQTPKHLITATGQRVTLRCSPRSGDLSVYWYQQSLDQGLQFLIQYYNGEERAKGNILERFSAQQFPDLHSELNLSSLELGDSALYFCASSTTRGGWGTDTQYFGPGTRLTVL.

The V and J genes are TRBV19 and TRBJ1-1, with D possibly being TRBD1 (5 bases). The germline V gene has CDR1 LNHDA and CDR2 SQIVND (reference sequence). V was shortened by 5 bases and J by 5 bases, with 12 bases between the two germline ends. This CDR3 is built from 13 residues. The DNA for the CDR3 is TGTGCCAGTAGTTCCCAGGGAAGGACTGAAGCTTTCTTT. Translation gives CASSSQGRTEAFF.

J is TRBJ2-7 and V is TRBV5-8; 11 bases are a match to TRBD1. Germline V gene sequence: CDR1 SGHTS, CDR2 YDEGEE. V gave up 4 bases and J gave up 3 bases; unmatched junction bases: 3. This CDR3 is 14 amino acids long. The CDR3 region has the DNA TGTGCCAGCAGCGGGGGACAGGGGGGCTACGAGCAGTACTTC. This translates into CASSGGQGGYEQYF.

CDR3 nucleotides: TGTGCCAGCAGCCCAGGGGACAGCACAGATACGCAGTATTTT. As protein: CASSPGDSTDTQYF. This chain connects TRBV7-3 to TRBJ2-3, with TRBD1 as a possible D gene (6 bases). The CDR3 runs to 14 residues. V was shortened by 5 bases and J by 0 bases, with 9 bases between the two germline ends. CDR1 SGHTA and CDR2 FQGTGA come from the germline V gene.

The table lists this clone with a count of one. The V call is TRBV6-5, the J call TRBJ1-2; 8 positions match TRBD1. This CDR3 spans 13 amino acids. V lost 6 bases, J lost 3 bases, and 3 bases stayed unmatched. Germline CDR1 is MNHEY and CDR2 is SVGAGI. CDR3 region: CASSLTGDYGYTF. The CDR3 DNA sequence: TGTGCCAGCAGCTTGACAGGGGACTATGGCTACACCTTC.

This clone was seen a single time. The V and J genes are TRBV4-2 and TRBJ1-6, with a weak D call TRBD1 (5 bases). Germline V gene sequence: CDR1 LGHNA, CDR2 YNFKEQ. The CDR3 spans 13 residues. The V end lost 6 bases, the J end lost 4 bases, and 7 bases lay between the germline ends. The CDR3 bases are TGTGCCAGCAGGGGGACTTATAATTCACCCCTCCACTTT. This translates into CASRGTYNSPLHF.